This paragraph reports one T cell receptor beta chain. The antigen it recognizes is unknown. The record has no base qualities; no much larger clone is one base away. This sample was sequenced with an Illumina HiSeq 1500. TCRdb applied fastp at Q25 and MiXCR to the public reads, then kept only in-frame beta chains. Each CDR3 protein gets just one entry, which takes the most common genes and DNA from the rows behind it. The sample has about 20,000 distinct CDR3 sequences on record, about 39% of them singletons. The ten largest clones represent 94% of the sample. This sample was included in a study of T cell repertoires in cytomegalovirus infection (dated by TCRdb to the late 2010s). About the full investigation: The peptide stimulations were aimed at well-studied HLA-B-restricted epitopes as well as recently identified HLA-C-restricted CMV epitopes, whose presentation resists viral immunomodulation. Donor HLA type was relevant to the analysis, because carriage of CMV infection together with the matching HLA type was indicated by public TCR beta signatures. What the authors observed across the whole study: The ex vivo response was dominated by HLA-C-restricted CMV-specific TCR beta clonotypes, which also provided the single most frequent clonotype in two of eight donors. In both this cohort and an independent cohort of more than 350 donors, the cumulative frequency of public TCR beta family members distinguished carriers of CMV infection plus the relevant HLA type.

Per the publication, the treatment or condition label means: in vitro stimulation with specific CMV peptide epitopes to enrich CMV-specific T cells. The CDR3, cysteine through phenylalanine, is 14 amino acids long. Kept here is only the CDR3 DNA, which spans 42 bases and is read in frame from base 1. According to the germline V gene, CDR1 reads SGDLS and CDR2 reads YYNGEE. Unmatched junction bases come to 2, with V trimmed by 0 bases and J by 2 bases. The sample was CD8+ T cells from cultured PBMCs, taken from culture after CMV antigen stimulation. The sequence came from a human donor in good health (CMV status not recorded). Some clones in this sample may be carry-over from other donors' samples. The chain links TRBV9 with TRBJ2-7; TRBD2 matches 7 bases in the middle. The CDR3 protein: CASSVGGGTYEQYF. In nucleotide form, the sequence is TGTGCCAGCAGCGTAGGCGGGGGAACCTACGAGCAGTACTTC.